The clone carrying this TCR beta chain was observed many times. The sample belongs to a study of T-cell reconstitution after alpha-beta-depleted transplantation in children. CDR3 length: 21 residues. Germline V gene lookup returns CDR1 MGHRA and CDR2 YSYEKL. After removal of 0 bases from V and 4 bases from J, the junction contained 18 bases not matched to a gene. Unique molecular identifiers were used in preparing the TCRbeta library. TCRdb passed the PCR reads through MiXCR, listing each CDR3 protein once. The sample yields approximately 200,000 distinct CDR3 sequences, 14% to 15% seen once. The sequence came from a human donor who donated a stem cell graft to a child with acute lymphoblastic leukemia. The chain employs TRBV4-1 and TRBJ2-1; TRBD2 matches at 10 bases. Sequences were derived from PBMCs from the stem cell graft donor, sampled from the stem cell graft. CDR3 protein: CASSQDGGLAGVRGSYNEQFF. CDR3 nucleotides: TGCGCCAGCAGCCAAGATGGTGGTCTAGCGGGAGTAAGAGGGAGTTACAATGAGCAGTTCTTC.